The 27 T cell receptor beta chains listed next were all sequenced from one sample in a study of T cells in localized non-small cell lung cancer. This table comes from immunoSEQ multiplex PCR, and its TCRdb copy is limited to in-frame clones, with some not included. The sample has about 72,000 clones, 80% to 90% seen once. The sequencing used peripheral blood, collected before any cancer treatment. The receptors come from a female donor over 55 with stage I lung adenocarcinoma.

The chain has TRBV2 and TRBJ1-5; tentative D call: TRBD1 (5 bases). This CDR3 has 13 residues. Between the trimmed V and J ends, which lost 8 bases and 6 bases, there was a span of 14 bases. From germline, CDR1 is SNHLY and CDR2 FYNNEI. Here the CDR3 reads CASGALRGQPQHF. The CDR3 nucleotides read TGTGCCAGCGGGGCTCTTAGGGGTCAGCCCCAGCATTTT. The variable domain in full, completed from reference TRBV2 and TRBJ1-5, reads EPEVTQTPSHQVTQMGQEVILRCVPISNHLYFYWYRQILGQKVEFLVSFYNNEISEKSEIFDDQFSVERPDGSNFTLKIRSTKLEDSAMYFCASGALRGQPQHFGDGTRLSIL.

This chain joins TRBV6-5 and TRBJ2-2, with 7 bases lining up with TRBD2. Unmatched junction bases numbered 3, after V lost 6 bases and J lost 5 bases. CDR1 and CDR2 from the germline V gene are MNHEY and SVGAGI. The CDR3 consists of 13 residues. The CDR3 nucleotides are TGTGCCAGCAGAAGCGGGGCAACCGGGGAGCTGTTTTTT. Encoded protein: CASRSGATGELFF.

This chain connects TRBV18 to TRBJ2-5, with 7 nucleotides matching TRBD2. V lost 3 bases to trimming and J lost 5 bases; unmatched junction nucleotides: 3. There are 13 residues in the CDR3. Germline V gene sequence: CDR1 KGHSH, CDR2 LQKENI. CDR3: CASSPGLQETQYF. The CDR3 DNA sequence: TGTGCCAGCTCACCGGGACTACAGGAGACCCAGTACTTC.

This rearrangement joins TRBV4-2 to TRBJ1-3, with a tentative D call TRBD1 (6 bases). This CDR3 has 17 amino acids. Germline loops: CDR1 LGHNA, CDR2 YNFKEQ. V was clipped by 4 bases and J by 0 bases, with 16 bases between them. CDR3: CASSPYDGTNSGNTIYF. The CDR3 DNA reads TGTGCCAGCAGCCCTTACGACGGGACAAACTCTGGAAACACCATATATTTT.

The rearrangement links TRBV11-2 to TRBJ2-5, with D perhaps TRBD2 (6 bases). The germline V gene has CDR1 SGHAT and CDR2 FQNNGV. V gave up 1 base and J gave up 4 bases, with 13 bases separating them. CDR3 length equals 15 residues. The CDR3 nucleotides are TGTGCCAGCAGCTTAGGTGTCACAGCGGGAGAGACCCAGTACTTC. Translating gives CASSLGVTAGETQYF. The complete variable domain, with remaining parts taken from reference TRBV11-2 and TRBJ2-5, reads EAGVAQSPRYKIIEKRQSVAFWCNPISGHATLYWYQQILGQGPKLLIQFQNNGVVDDSQLPKDRFSAERLKGVDSTLKIQPAKLEDSAVYLCASSLGVTAGETQYFGPGTRLLVL.

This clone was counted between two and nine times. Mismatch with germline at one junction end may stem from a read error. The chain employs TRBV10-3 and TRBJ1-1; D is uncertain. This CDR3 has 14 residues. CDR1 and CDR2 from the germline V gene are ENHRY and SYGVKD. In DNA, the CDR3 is TGTGCCATCCGTGATGATCCTGGGAACACTGAAGCTTTCTTT. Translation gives CAIRDDPGNTEAFF.

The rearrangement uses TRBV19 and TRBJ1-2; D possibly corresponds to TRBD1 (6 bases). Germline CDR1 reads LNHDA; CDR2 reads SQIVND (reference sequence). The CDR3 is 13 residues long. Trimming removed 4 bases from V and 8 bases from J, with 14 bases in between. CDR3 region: CASSTLDRIGYTF. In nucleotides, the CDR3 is TGTGCCAGTAGTACCCTAGACAGGATCGGCTACACCTTC.

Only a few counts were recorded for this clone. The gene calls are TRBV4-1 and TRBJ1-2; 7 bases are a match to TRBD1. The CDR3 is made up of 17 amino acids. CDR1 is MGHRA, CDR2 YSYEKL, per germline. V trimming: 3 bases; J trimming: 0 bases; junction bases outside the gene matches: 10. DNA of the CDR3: TGCGCCAGCAGCCACCCCACTCGACAGGGATCTAACTATGGCTACACCTTC. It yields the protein CASSHPTRQGSNYGYTF.

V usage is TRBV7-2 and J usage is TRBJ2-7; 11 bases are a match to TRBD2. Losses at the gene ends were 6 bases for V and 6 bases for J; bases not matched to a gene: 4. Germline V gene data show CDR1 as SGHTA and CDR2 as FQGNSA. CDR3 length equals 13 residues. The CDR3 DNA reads TGTGCCAGCAGACTAGCGGGAGTACCCGAGCAGTACTTC. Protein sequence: CASRLAGVPEQYF. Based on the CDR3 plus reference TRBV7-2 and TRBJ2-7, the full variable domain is GAGVSQSPSNKVTEKGKDVELRCDPISGHTALYWYRQSLGQGLEFLIYFQGNSAPDKSGLPSDRFSAERTGGSVSTLTIQRTQQEDSAVYLCASRLAGVPEQYFGPGTRLTVT.

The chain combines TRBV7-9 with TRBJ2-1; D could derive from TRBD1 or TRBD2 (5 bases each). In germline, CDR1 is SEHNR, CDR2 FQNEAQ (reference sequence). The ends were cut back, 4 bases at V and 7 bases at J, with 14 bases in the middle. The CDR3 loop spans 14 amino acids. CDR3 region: CASSSPGRLNEQFF. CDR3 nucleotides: TGTGCCAGCAGCTCACCGGGACGTTTAAATGAGCAGTTCTTC.

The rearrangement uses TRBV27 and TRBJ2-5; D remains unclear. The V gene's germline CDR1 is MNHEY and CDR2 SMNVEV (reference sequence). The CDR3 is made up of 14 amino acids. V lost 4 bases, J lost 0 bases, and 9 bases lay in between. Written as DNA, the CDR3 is TGTGCCAGCAGTTCTAGGGCATACCAAGAGACCCAGTACTTC. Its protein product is CASSSRAYQETQYF.

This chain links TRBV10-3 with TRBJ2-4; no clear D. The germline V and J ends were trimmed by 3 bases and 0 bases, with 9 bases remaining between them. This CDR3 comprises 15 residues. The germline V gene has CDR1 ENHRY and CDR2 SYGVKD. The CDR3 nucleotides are TGTGCCATCAGTGAACCCCAGATAGCCAAAAACATTCAGTACTTC. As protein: CAISEPQIAKNIQYF.

The DNA of the CDR3 is TGTGCCAGCTCACCGACAGGGGTGGACTACTACACCTTC. It specifies CASSPTGVDYYTF. The chain joins TRBV18 to TRBJ1-2; TRBD1 agrees at 8 bases. The CDR3 length is 13 residues. Germline V lookup: CDR1 KGHSH, CDR2 LQKENI. With V trimmed by 3 bases and J by 10 bases, 7 bases remained unmatched.

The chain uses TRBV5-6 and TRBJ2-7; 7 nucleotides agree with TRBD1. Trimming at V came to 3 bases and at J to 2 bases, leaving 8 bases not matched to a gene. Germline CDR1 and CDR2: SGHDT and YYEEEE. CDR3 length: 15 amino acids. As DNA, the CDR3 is TGTGCCAGCAGCTCGGACAGGAGCTACCCCTACGAGCAGTACTTC. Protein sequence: CASSSDRSYPYEQYF.

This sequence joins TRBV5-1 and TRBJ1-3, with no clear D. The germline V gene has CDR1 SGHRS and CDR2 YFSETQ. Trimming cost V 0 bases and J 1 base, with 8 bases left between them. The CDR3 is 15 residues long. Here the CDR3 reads CASSLENLSGNTIYF. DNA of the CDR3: TGCGCCAGCAGCTTGGAGAACTTATCTGGAAACACCATATATTTT. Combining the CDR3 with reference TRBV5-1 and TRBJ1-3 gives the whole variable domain KAGVTQTPRYLIKTRGQQVTLSCSPISGHRSVSWYQQTPGQGLQFLFEYFSETQRNKGNFPGRFSGRQFSNSRSEMNVSTLELGDSALYLCASSLENLSGNTIYFGEGSWLTVV.

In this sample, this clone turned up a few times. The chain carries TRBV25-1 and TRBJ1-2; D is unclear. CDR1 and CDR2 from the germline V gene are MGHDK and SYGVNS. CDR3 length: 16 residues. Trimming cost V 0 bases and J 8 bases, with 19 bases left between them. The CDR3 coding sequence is TGTGCCAGCAGTGAATATAAGGTGGCCGGATCGCCCGGCTACACCTTC. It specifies CASSEYKVAGSPGYTF.

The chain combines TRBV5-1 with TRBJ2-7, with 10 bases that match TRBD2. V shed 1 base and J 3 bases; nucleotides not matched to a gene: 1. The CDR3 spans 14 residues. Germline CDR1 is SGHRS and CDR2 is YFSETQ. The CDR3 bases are TGCGCCAGCAGCTTGCTAGCGGGAGACTACGAGCAGTACTTC. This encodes CASSLLAGDYEQYF.

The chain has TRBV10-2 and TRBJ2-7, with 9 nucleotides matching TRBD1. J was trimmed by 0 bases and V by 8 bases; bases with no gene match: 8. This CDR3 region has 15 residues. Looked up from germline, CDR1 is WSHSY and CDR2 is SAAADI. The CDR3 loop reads CASSDRGSISYEQYF. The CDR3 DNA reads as TGCGCCAGCTCTGACAGGGGGTCTATCTCCTACGAGCAGTACTTC.

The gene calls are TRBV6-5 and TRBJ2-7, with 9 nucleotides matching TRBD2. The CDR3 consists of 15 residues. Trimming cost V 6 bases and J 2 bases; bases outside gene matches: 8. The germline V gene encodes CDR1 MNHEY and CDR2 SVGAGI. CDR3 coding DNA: TGTGCCAGCAGATTTTTGCGGGAGGGCCCCTACGAGCAGTACTTC. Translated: CASRFLREGPYEQYF.

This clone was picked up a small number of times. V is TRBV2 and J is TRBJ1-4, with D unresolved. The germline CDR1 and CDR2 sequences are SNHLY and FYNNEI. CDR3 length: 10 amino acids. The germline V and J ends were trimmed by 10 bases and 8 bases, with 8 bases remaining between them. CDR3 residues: CATYKEKLFF. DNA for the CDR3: TGTGCCACCTACAAGGAAAAACTGTTTTTT.

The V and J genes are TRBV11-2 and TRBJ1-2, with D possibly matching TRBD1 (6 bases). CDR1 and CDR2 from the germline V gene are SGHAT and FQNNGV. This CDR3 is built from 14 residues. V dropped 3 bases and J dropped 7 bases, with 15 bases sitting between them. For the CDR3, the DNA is TGTGCCAGCAGCTTTGATGGACAGATTGGTGGCTACACCTTC. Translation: CASSFDGQIGGYTF.

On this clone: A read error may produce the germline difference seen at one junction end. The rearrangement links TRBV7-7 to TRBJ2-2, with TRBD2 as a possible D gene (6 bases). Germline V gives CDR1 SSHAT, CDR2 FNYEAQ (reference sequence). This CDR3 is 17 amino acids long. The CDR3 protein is CASSYPGESRKAGELFF. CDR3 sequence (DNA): TGTGCTAGCAGCTACCCGGGGGAGTCGAGGAAGGCCGGGGAGCTGTTTTTT.

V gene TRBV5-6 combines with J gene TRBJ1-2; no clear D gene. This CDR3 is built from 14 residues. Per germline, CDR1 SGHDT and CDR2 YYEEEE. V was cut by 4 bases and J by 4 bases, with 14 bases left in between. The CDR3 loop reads CASSPTRTVYGYTF. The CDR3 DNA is TGTGCCAGCAGCCCGACCCGGACCGTCTATGGCTACACCTTC.

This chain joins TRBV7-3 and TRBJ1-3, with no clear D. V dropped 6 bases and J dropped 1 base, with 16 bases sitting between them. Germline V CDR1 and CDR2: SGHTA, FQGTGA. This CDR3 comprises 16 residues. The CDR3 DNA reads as TGTGCCAGCAGTCCCTCAATAGGGCCATCTGGAAACACCATATATTTT. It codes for CASSPSIGPSGNTIYF. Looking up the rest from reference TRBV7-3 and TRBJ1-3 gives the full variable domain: GAGVSQTPSNKVTEKGKYVELRCDPISGHTALYWYRQSLGQGPEFLIYFQGTGAADDSGLPNDRFFAVRPEGSVSTLKIQRTERGDSAVYLCASSPSIGPSGNTIYFGEGSWLTVV.

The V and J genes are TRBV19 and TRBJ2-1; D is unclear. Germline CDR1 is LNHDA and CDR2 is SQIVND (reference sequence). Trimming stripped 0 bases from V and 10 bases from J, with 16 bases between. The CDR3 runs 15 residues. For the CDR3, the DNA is TGTGCCAGTAGTATAGAACAGATCCCCTACAGCGAGCAGTTCTTC. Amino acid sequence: CASSIEQIPYSEQFF. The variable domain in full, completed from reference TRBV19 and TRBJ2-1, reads DGGITQSPKYLFRKEGQNVTLSCEQNLNHDAMYWYRQDPGQGLRLIYYSQIVNDFQKGDIAEGYSVSREKKESFPLTVTSAQKNPTAFYLCASSIEQIPYSEQFFGPGTRLTVL.

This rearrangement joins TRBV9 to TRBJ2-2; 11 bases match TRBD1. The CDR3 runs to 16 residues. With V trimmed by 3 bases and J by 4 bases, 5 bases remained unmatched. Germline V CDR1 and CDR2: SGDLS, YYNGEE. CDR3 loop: CASSEGQGVGTGELFF. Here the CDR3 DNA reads TGTGCCAGCAGCGAGGGACAGGGGGTCGGCACCGGGGAGCTGTTTTTT.

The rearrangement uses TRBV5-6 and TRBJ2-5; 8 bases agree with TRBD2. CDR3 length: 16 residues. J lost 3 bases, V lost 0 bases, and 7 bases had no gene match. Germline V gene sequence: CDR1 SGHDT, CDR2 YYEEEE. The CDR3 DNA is TGTGCCAGCAGCTTGGGGACTAGCATAGGAAAAGAGACCCAGTACTTC. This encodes CASSLGTSIGKETQYF.